This passage covers 23 T cell receptor beta chains from one sample sequenced in a study of blood T cell repertoires in COVID-19 (dated by TCRdb to 2019 to 2021). The method was the immunoSEQ multiplex PCR assay. TCRdb took over this immuneACCESS table, retaining in-frame rearrangements with V and J assigned. Such tables are incomplete; in checked studies, under half of the missing clones stem from an unresolved V gene, and the remainder is unexplained. In this sample the table shows approximately 40,000 clones, about nine tenths of which occur a single time. In total, the top ten clones hold 5.5% to 6.5% of the sample. Sequencing input: peripheral blood. All receptors come from a human donor in a cohort sampled during active COVID-19.

Concerning this clone itself: Other DNA variants within this sample encode the same CDR3. The gene calls are TRBV2 and TRBJ1-4; 8 bases fit TRBD1. Germline V CDR1 and CDR2: SNHLY, FYNNEI. The CDR3 runs 14 residues. With V trimmed by 6 bases and J by 7 bases, 7 bases remained unmatched. The DNA for the CDR3 is TGTGCCAGCAGGGACAGGGTTGGAAGTGAAAAACTGTTTTTT. It codes for CASRDRVGSEKLFF.

CDR3 nucleotide sequence: TGTGCCAGCAGCTTGGACCCCGGGACAGGTTCTCTCTACGAGCAGTACTTC. This sequence encodes CASSLDPGTGSLYEQYF. V and J are TRBV5-5 and TRBJ2-7, with 8 bases lining up with TRBD1. CDR3 length equals 17 residues. Germline V CDR1 and CDR2: SGHKS, YYEKEE (reference sequence). Trimming took 0 bases from V and 3 from J; bases not matched to a gene: 11.

The chain employs TRBV28 and TRBJ1-2; D gene unclear. Germline lookup yields CDR1 MDHEN and CDR2 SYDVKM. Trimming cost V 3 bases and J 3 bases, with 11 bases left between them. The CDR3 runs to 14 residues. CDR3 in amino acids: CASSFRMGHYGYTF. The CDR3 nucleotides read TGTGCCAGCAGTTTTAGGATGGGCCACTATGGCTACACCTTC.

This clone was seen just once. V and J are TRBV9 and TRBJ1-3; D gene uncertain. Trimming stripped 0 bases from V and 2 bases from J, with 6 bases between. This CDR3 contains 14 residues. CDR1 SGDLS and CDR2 YYNGEE come from the germline V gene. The CDR3 nucleotides are TGTGCCAGCAGCGTAGGTACAACTGGAAACACCATATATTTT. Amino acids: CASSVGTTGNTIYF.

The V call is TRBV3-1 (or the pseudogene TRBV3-2), the J call TRBJ2-3, with 7 bases that match TRBD2. The CDR3 loop spans 15 amino acids. The ends lost 4 bases at V and 2 bases at J; junction bases unmatched: 6. Germline loops: CDR1 LGHDT, CDR2 YNNKEL (reference sequence). CDR3 amino acids: CASSPASGLTDTQYF. CDR3 coding DNA: TGTGCCAGCAGCCCGGCTAGCGGACTCACAGATACGCAGTATTTT.

The chain uses TRBV19 and TRBJ1-2, with 10 bases fitting TRBD1. Germline values: CDR1 LNHDA, CDR2 SQIVND (reference sequence). The V and J ends lost 6 bases and 8 bases, in that order; junction bases with no gene match: 12. The CDR3 has 15 residues. CDR3 sequence reads: CASSRDRGLVSGYTF. The CDR3 DNA reads TGTGCCAGTAGCCGTGACAGGGGGCTAGTTTCAGGCTACACCTTC.

This clone was picked up one time. This chain joins TRBV6-5 and TRBJ1-2, with TRBD1 identical over 10 bases. Germline lookup yields CDR1 MNHEY and CDR2 SVGAGI. The CDR3 is 15 amino acids. V was pared by 2 bases and J by 6 bases, with 6 bases of the junction left unmatched. CDR3 residues: CASSYPGQGSHGYTF. Here the CDR3 DNA reads TGTGCCAGCAGTTACCCGGGACAGGGGAGCCATGGCTACACCTTC.

The chain carries TRBV7-2 and TRBJ1-4; D unclear. With 5 bases removed from V and 8 bases from J, the gap between germline ends came to 15 bases. Per germline, CDR1 SGHTA and CDR2 FQGNSA. This CDR3 is 14 amino acids long. CDR3 sequence: CASSPRPLKEKLFF. In DNA form, the CDR3 reads TGTGCCAGCAGCCCGAGGCCTCTTAAGGAAAAACTGTTTTTT.

The chain recombines TRBV14 with TRBJ2-3; 7 positions agree with TRBD2. The CDR3 has 17 residues. The J segment lost 3 bases and the V segment lost 3 bases, leaving 12 bases of the junction unmatched. Germline CDR1 and CDR2: SGHDN and FVKESK. The CDR3 is CASSHKIGAGATDTQYF. CDR3 DNA: TGTGCCAGCAGCCACAAGATCGGTGCGGGAGCGACAGATACGCAGTATTTT.

The rearrangement uses TRBV30 and TRBJ1-2; the match to TRBD1 covers 7 bases. The germline V gene encodes CDR1 GTSNPN and CDR2 SVGIG (reference sequence). CDR3 length: 15 amino acids. The V gene end was trimmed by 2 bases and the J gene end by 8 bases; junction bases not matched to a gene: 14. The CDR3 protein is CAWSSALTGIDGYTF. The CDR3 region has the DNA TGTGCCTGGAGTTCCGCCCTGACAGGGATCGACGGCTACACCTTC.

The gene calls are TRBV5-4 and TRBJ1-2; 11 bases match TRBD1. The CDR3 is made up of 17 amino acids. Germline CDR1 SGHNT, CDR2 YYREEE (reference sequence). J lost 4 bases, V lost 3 bases, and 11 bases had no gene match. The CDR3 region is CASSSLDRGLPSYGYTF. CDR3 coding DNA: TGTGCCAGCAGCTCCCTGGACAGGGGGCTGCCTAGCTATGGCTACACCTTC.

This chain joins TRBV7-2 and TRBJ2-7; 8 bases are shared with TRBD1. Losses at the gene ends were 1 base for V and 7 bases for J; bases not matched to a gene: 6. This CDR3 has 14 amino acids. Germline values: CDR1 SGHTA, CDR2 FQGNSA. The CDR3 region is CASSLEQGVGEQYF. DNA of the CDR3: TGTGCCAGCAGCTTAGAACAGGGGGTGGGAGAGCAGTACTTC. Combining the CDR3 with reference TRBV7-2 and TRBJ2-7 gives the whole variable domain GAGVSQSPSNKVTEKGKDVELRCDPISGHTALYWYRQSLGQGLEFLIYFQGNSAPDKSGLPSDRFSAERTGGSVSTLTIQRTQQEDSAVYLCASSLEQGVGEQYFGPGTRLTVT.

The chain recombines TRBV5-1 with TRBJ1-1, with 8 bases matching TRBD1. This CDR3 comprises 14 residues. The germline V gene encodes CDR1 SGHRS and CDR2 YFSETQ. After removal of 3 bases from V and 1 base from J, the junction contained 2 bases not matched to a gene. CDR3 protein: CASSSGQGNTEAFF. The CDR3 DNA sequence: TGCGCCAGCAGCTCCGGACAGGGGAACACTGAAGCTTTCTTT. Filled out from reference TRBV5-1 and TRBJ1-1, the complete variable domain reads KAGVTQTPRYLIKTRGQQVTLSCSPISGHRSVSWYQQTPGQGLQFLFEYFSETQRNKGNFPGRFSGRQFSNSRSEMNVSTLELGDSALYLCASSSGQGNTEAFFGQGTRLTVV.

This clone was detected a few times. The genes are TRBV19 and TRBJ2-1, with TRBD2 matching 9 bases. The germline V gene has CDR1 LNHDA and CDR2 SQIVND (reference sequence). V was clipped by 4 bases and J by 1 base; unmatched bases: 8. This CDR3 is built from 17 residues. CDR3 protein: CASSTPGLATSYNEQFF. The CDR3 DNA sequence: TGTGCCAGTAGTACTCCAGGACTAGCGACTTCCTACAATGAGCAGTTCTTC.

V is TRBV28 and J is TRBJ1-2; perhaps TRBD1 as D (6 bases). Looked up from germline, CDR1 is MDHEN and CDR2 is SYDVKM. Trimming stripped 6 bases from V and 5 bases from J, with 19 bases between. The CDR3 extends over 15 amino acids. CDR3: CASSAPMGARYGYTF. CDR3 bases: TGTGCCAGCAGCGCCCCCATGGGGGCCCGATATGGCTACACCTTC.

The chain uses TRBV5-1 and TRBJ2-7; 11 positions agree with TRBD2. The J segment lost 3 bases and the V segment lost 4 bases, leaving 6 bases of the junction unmatched. The germline V gene encodes CDR1 SGHRS and CDR2 YFSETQ. The CDR3 is 15 residues long. The CDR3 here is CASSPTSGSSYEQYF. In nucleotides, the CDR3 is TGCGCCAGCAGCCCAACTAGCGGGAGTAGCTACGAGCAGTACTTC. Using reference TRBV5-1 and TRBJ2-7 for the parts outside the CDR3, the full variable domain is KAGVTQTPRYLIKTRGQQVTLSCSPISGHRSVSWYQQTPGQGLQFLFEYFSETQRNKGNFPGRFSGRQFSNSRSEMNVSTLELGDSALYLCASSPTSGSSYEQYFGPGTRLTVT.

This chain uses TRBV7-2 with TRBJ1-3; D unclear. V was clipped by 5 bases and J by 3 bases, with 14 bases between them. The length of the CDR3 is 15 residues. The germline gives CDR1 SGHTA, CDR2 FQGNSA. CDR3 in amino acids: CASSREGAIGNTIYF. The CDR3 DNA reads TGTGCCAGCAGCAGAGAGGGTGCAATTGGAAACACCATATATTTT.

This clone was seen a single time. V is TRBV5-6 and J is TRBJ1-6; 8 bases align to TRBD1. Trimming at V came to 4 bases and at J to 6 bases, leaving 12 bases not matched to a gene. Germline V CDR1 and CDR2: SGHDT, YYEEEE. CDR3 length: 17 residues. The CDR3 loop reads CASSQLPWTGSNSPLHF. The CDR3 nucleotides are TGTGCCAGCAGCCAATTACCTTGGACAGGGAGTAATTCACCCCTCCACTTT.

The V call is TRBV5-6, the J call TRBJ1-1, with 7 nucleotides matching TRBD1. CDR3 length equals 15 residues. Germline V lookup: CDR1 SGHDT, CDR2 YYEEEE. V lost 4 bases, J lost 1 base, and 7 bases stayed unmatched. The CDR3 DNA reads as TGTGCCAGCAGCCTGGGGACAGAACCGAACACTGAAGCTTTCTTT. Its translation: CASSLGTEPNTEAFF.

The chain links TRBV18 to TRBJ1-6, with 8 bases fitting TRBD1. The length of the CDR3 is 15 residues. Per germline, CDR1 KGHSH and CDR2 LQKENI. J gave up 14 bases and V 3 bases, and 12 bases lay outside the gene matches. The CDR3 loop reads CASSPGQAVSSALHF. The CDR3, as DNA: TGTGCCAGCTCACCGGGACAGGCTGTATCCTCAGCCCTCCACTTT.

This clone has only one observation. The V gene is TRBV5-4, the J gene TRBJ2-7; 8 bases line up with TRBD1. The CDR3 consists of 13 residues. The V and J ends lost 0 bases and 10 bases, in that order; junction bases with no gene match: 6. Germline CDR1 SGHNT, CDR2 YYREEE (reference sequence). The CDR3 region has the DNA TGTGCCAGCAGCTTGGCCGGGACAGGAGCTCAGTACTTC. This gives the protein CASSLAGTGAQYF.

The CDR3 sequence: CASSLAGGTEAFF. The CDR3 DNA is TGTGCCAGCAGCCTCGCAGGGGGTACTGAAGCTTTCTTT. The chain links TRBV12-3 or TRBV12-4 to TRBJ1-1; 7 bases line up with TRBD1. Losses at the gene ends were 6 bases for V and 5 bases for J; bases not matched to a gene: 6. This CDR3 is built from 13 residues.

The chain combines TRBV19 with TRBJ2-3, with 7 nucleotides matching TRBD2. Unmatched junction bases numbered 6, after V lost 3 bases and J lost 0 bases. The CDR3 is 16 residues long. Germline loops: CDR1 LNHDA, CDR2 SQIVND (reference sequence). The CDR3 sequence: CASSIGSGPSTDTQYF. The CDR3 DNA reads as TGTGCCAGTAGTATCGGTAGCGGGCCTAGCACAGATACGCAGTATTTT.